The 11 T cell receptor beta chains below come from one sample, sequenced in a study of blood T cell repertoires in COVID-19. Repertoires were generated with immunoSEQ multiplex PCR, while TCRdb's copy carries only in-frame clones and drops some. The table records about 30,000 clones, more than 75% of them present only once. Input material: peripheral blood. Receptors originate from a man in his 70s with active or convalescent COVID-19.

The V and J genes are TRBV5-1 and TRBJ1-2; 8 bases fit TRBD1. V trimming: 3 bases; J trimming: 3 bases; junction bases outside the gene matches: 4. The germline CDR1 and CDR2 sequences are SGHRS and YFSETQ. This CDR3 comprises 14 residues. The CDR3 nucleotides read TGCGCCAGCAGCTCGGACAGGGTAGACTATGGCTACACCTTC. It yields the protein CASSSDRVDYGYTF.

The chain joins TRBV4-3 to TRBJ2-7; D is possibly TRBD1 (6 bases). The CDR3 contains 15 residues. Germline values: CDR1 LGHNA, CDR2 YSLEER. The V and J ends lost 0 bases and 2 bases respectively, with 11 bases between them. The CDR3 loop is CASSQDSDRTYEQYF. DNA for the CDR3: TGCGCCAGCAGCCAAGACTCTGACAGGACCTACGAGCAGTACTTC.

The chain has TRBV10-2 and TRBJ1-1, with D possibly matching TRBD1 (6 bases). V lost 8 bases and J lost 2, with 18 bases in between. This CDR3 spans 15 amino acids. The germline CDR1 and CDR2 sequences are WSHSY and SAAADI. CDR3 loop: CASLGLGAGNTEAFF. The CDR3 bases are TGCGCCAGCCTTGGGCTGGGGGCGGGCAACACTGAAGCTTTCTTT.

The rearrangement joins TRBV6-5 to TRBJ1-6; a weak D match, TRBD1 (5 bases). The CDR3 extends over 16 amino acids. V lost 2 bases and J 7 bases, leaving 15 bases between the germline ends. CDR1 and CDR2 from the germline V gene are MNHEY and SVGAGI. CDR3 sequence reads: CASSYRGSRQNSPLHF. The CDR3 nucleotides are TGTGCCAGCAGTTACCGGGGGTCGCGTCAAAATTCACCCCTCCACTTT.

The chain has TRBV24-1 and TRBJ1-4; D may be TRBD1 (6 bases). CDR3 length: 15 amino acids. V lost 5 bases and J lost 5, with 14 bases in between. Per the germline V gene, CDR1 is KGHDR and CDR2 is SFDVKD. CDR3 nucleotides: TGTGCCACCAGTGTTGGGGGCAGGGGAAATGAAAAACTGTTTTTT. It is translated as CATSVGGRGNEKLFF.

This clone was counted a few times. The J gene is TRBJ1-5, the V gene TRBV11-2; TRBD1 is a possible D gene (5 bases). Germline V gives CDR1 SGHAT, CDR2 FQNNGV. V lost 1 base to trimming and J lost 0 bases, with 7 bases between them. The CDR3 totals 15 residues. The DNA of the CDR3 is TGTGCCAGCAGCTTAGCAGGGAATAGCAATCAGCCCCAGCATTTT. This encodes CASSLAGNSNQPQHF.

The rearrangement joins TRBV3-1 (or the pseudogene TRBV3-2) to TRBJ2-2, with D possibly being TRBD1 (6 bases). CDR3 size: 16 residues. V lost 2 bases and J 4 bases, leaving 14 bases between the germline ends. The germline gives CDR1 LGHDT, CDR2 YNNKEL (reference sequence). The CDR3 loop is CASSQPGASTTGELFF. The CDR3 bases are TGTGCCAGCAGCCAACCAGGGGCATCGACCACCGGGGAGCTGTTTTTT.

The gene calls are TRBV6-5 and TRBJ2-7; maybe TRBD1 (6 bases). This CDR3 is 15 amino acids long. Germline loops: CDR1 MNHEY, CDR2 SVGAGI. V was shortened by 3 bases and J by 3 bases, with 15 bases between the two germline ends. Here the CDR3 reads CASSYGAGENYEQYF. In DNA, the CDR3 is TGTGCCAGCAGTTATGGGGCAGGGGAAAACTACGAGCAGTACTTC.

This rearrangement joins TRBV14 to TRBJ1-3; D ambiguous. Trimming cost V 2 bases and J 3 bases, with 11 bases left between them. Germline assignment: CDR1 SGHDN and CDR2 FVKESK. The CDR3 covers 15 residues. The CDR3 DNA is TGTGCCAGCAGCCAATTTATACAGCTTGGAAACACCATATATTTT. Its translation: CASSQFIQLGNTIYF.

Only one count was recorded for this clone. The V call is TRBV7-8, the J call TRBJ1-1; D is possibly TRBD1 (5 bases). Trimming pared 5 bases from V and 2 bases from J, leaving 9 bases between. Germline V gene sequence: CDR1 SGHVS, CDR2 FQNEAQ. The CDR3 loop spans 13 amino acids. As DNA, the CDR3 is TGTGCCAGCAGCCGCGGGGGTAACACTGAAGCTTTCTTT. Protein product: CASSRGGNTEAFF.

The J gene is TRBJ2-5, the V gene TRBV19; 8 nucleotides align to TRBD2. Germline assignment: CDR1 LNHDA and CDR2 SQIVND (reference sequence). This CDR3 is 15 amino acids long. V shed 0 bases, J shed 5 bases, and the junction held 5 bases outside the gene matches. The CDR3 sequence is CASSIEAPGGETQYF. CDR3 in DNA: TGTGCCAGTAGTATAGAGGCACCGGGGGGGGAGACCCAGTACTTC.